Listed below are T cell receptor beta chains from one sample, sequenced in a study of regulatory T cells in long-lasting Graves disease. Via MiXCR, TCRdb re-called the multiplex PCR reads, giving one row per CDR3 protein. The data show roughly 520,000 distinct CDR3 sequences, around 13% seen once. These data also featured in a second study, about T cells in Graves' hyperthyroidism and ophthalmopathy.

The source material was peripheral blood mononuclear cells (PBMCs), sampled at new diagnosis, from a patient treated with antithyroid drugs. These receptors all stem from a woman in her twenties or thirties with Graves disease. Both conserved end residues are part of each CDR3. D genes are given only for firm matches. Clone size is shown for a subset of rows, as once, few, many or a class of expanded clone.

v_call	j_call	clone_size	d_call	cdr3_nt	cdr3_aa
TRBV6-1	TRBJ1-5	many	-	TGTGCCAGCAGTCCGGACATCTCTCAGCCCCAGCATTTT	CASSPDISQPQHF
TRBV7-2	TRBJ1-2	-	TRBD1	TGTGCCAGCAGCTCCGGGGCAGGGGGCGATGGCTACACCTTC	CASSSGAGGDGYTF
TRBV27	TRBJ2-5	many	TRBD1	TGTGCCAGCAGCCCTTTGACAGGGCAGGAGACCCAGTACTTC	CASSPLTGQETQYF
TRBV4-3	TRBJ2-7	-	-	TGCGCCAGCAGCCAAGATCTTCGGACCGACTTCTCCTACGAGCAGTACTTC	CASSQDLRTDFSYEQYF
TRBV24-1	TRBJ1-4	many	-	TGTGCCACCAGTGATTTGACGGGACGGATTAATGAAAAACTGTTTTTT	CATSDLTGRINEKLFF
TRBV20-1	TRBJ1-2	many	TRBD1	TGCAGTGCTAGACCCATACAGGGGTCTCGTAACTATGGCTACACCTTC	CSARPIQGSRNYGYTF
TRBV20-1	TRBJ2-7	-	-	TGCAGTGCTAGAAATAGCCTGATTCGCTCCTACGAGCAGTACTTC	CSARNSLIRSYEQYF
TRBV30	TRBJ2-7	many	TRBD2	TGTGCCTGGAGCACTCCGGGACTAGCCTCCGAGCAGTACTTC	CAWSTPGLASEQYF
TRBV27	TRBJ2-3	few	-	TGTGCCAGCAGGGGGGCAACAGATACGCAGTATTTT	CASRGATDTQYF
TRBV11-2	TRBJ2-1	many	-	TGTGCCAGCAGCTTAAGCCAGCAGTTCTTC	CASSLSQQFF
TRBV29-1	TRBJ2-1	many	-	TGCAGCGCCAGGGGAGGGCCACCATCCTACAATGAGCAGTTCTTC	CSARGGPPSYNEQFF
TRBV19	TRBJ1-1	many	-	TGTGCCAGTAGGATGCCGGGACTGAACACTGAAGCTTTCTTT	CASRMPGLNTEAFF
TRBV10-3	TRBJ2-3	many	TRBD1	TGTGCCATGGGGCCGGGACAGGGGATAGGGGCAGATACGCAGTATTTT	CAMGPGQGIGADTQYF
TRBV20-1	TRBJ1-1	many	-	TGCAGTGCTAGGTTTTCCGGGTGGAACACTGAAGCTTTCTTT	CSARFSGWNTEAFF
TRBV27	TRBJ2-2	many	-	TGTGCCAGCAGTACCCCCACCGGGGAGCTGTTTTTT	CASSTPTGELFF
TRBV30	TRBJ1-4	many	-	TGTGCCTGGAGCGGCGGGGTATCAACTAATGAAAAACTGTTTTTT	CAWSGGVSTNEKLFF
TRBV28	TRBJ2-1	many	-	TGTGCCAGCAGTCTTGGGATGAGTTACAATGAGCAGTTCTTC	CASSLGMSYNEQFF
TRBV9	TRBJ2-7	few	-	TGTGCCAGCAGCGTAGGAGGGCTTGACTACGAGCAGTACTTC	CASSVGGLDYEQYF
TRBV6-2/TRBV6-3	TRBJ1-1	many	-	TGTGCCAGCAGTTACCGTATGAACACTGAAGCTTTCTTT	CASSYRMNTEAFF
TRBV6-1	TRBJ2-2	many	-	TGTGCCAGCACCAGGGTTAATACCGGGGAGCTGTTTTTT	CASTRVNTGELFF
TRBV9	TRBJ1-4	few	-	TGTGCCAGCAGCCCTCGAGGGGGGGCGAGAGTTCCGGGGGGGAATGAAAAACTGTTTTTT	CASSPRGGARVPGGNEKLFF
TRBV14	TRBJ1-2	few	-	TGTGCCAGCAGCTCGGAGACAGGACCTAACTATGGCTACACCTTC	CASSSETGPNYGYTF
TRBV2	TRBJ2-1	many	TRBD2	TGTGCCAGCAACCAACCGGGACTAGCGGTCTCCGAGCAGTTCTTC	CASNQPGLAVSEQFF
TRBV7-9	TRBJ2-5	few	TRBD1	TGTGCCAGCAGCGCCAAGGGGGCGCGATTAGAGACCCAGTACTTC	CASSAKGARLETQYF
TRBV12-5	TRBJ2-2	-	-	TGTGCTAGTGGTAGAGCATCGAACACCGGGGAGCTGTTTTTT	CASGRASNTGELFF
TRBV9	TRBJ1-3	many	TRBD1	TGTGCCAGCAGCGTAGGGCCAGGGGGATCTGGAAACACCATATATTTT	CASSVGPGGSGNTIYF
TRBV7-9	TRBJ2-7	many	-	TGTGCCAGCAGCCTCGCCTACGGACCGGGCGAGCAGTACTTC	CASSLAYGPGEQYF
TRBV6-2/TRBV6-3	TRBJ2-7	few	-	TGTGCCAGCAGTTACTTGGGCGGGAACTACGAGCAGTACTTC	CASSYLGGNYEQYF
TRBV29-1	TRBJ2-5	many	-	TGCAGCGGGCGGTGGGGACAAGAGACCCAGTACTTC	CSGRWGQETQYF
TRBV4-3	TRBJ2-3	-	-	TGCGCCAGCAGCCAAGAAGAGAGCACAGATACGCAGTATTTT	CASSQEESTDTQYF
TRBV4-1	TRBJ1-5	many	TRBD1	TGCGCCAGCAGCCAAGAGGGACAGGGAGCTCAGCCCCAGCATTTT	CASSQEGQGAQPQHF
TRBV11-2	TRBJ1-1	many	-	TGTGCCAGCAGCTTCGTCCGGGGGGCAAGCACTGAAGCTTTCTTT	CASSFVRGASTEAFF
TRBV7-2	TRBJ2-2	many	-	TGTGCCAGCAGCTTAGATGGGAGACTCACCGGGGAGCTGTTTTTT	CASSLDGRLTGELFF
TRBV29-1	TRBJ1-2	many	-	TGCAGCGTTGAAGTTGGGCCCTCTAACTATGGCTACACCTTC	CSVEVGPSNYGYTF
TRBV29-1	TRBJ2-3	-	-	TGCACTGTTTCACCCTACCGGGAGACTAGCACAGATACGCAGTATTTT	CTVSPYRETSTDTQYF
TRBV20-1	TRBJ2-2	few	TRBD2	TGCAGTGCTAGAGATGGCCGGGAGGGGGACACCGGGGAGCTGTTTTTT	CSARDGREGDTGELFF
TRBV19	TRBJ1-1	-	-	TGTGCCAGTAGTATTGGGAGCGGGGCGGGGTACACTGAAGCTTTCTTT	CASSIGSGAGYTEAFF
TRBV20-1	TRBJ2-1	many	TRBD2	TGCAGTGCTAGAGATCGGACTAGCAATGAGCAGTTCTTC	CSARDRTSNEQFF
TRBV15	TRBJ2-1	-	TRBD2	TGTGCCACCAGCAGAGGGGAGGGAAATGAGCAGTTCTTC	CATSRGEGNEQFF
TRBV2	TRBJ2-3	-	-	TGTGCCAGCAGTGTCGGCGGTTCGGGCACAGATACGCAGTATTTT	CASSVGGSGTDTQYF
TRBV30	TRBJ1-5	-	-	TGTGCCTGGATTCAACCCCAGGGGAGCAATCAGCCCCAGCATTTT	CAWIQPQGSNQPQHF
TRBV19	TRBJ1-5	few	TRBD1	TGTGCCAGTAGTACCGACTCAGGGGGCGCGAACAATCAGCCCCAGCATTTT	CASSTDSGGANNQPQHF
TRBV13	TRBJ1-1	many	-	TGTGCCAGCAGCCCTTCACAGGGATTTAACACTGAAGCTTTCTTT	CASSPSQGFNTEAFF
TRBV12-3/TRBV12-4	TRBJ1-3	few	TRBD1	TGTGCCAGCAGGGACAGGGGAACCACCATATATTTT	CASRDRGTTIYF
TRBV18	TRBJ2-3	many	TRBD2	TGTGCCAGCTCGATCCGGGAGGGTTACACAGATACGCAGTATTTT	CASSIREGYTDTQYF
TRBV3-1	TRBJ2-2	-	TRBD2	TGTGCCAGCAGCTCGAGGGGACTAGCGAACACCGGGGAGCTGTTTTTT	CASSSRGLANTGELFF
TRBV20-1	TRBJ1-5	few	-	TGCAGTGCTAGAGGTCAGGTCAATCAGCCCCAGCATTTT	CSARGQVNQPQHF
TRBV6-5	TRBJ2-7	many	-	TGTGCCAGCAGTTACGCCTTAAGGACTCAAACCTACGAGCAGTACTTC	CASSYALRTQTYEQYF
TRBV4-2	TRBJ1-3	once	-	TGTGCCAGCAGCCAAGACACCTGGGACCGAAGCTCTGGAAACACCATATATTTT	CASSQDTWDRSSGNTIYF
TRBV2	TRBJ2-2	medium-sized	-	TGTGCCAGCTGTCGCACCGGGGAGCTGTTTTTT	CASCRTGELFF
TRBV7-9	TRBJ2-5	few	TRBD1	TGTGCCAGCAGCTTATCGGACAGGGGGCATAGAGAGACCCAGTACTTC	CASSLSDRGHRETQYF
TRBV13	TRBJ2-3	many	-	TGTGCCAGCAGCCCAGGAGCGGCGAGCACAGATACGCAGTATTTT	CASSPGAASTDTQYF
TRBV2	TRBJ2-3	many	-	TGTGCCAGCAGTGAAAATTGGGACAGCACAGATACGCAGTATTTT	CASSENWDSTDTQYF
TRBV5-1	TRBJ2-2	few	-	TGCGCCAGCAGCTTGGACAGGGTCCCCACCGGGGAGCTGTTTTTT	CASSLDRVPTGELFF
TRBV28	TRBJ1-6	many	-	TGTGCCAGCAGTATCGGGCCTTACGGTCTACCACCCCTCCACTTT	CASSIGPYGLPPLHF